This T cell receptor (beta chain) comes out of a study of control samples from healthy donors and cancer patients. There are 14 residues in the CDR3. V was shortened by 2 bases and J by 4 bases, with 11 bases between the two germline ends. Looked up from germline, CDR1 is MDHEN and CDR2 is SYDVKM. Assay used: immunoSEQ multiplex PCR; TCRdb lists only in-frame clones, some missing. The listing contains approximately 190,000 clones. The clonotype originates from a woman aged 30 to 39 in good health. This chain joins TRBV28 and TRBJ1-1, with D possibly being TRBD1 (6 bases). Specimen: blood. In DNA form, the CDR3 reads TGTGCCAGCAGTTTACCAGGGGCAGGCACTGAAGCTTTCTTT. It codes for CASSLPGAGTEAFF.